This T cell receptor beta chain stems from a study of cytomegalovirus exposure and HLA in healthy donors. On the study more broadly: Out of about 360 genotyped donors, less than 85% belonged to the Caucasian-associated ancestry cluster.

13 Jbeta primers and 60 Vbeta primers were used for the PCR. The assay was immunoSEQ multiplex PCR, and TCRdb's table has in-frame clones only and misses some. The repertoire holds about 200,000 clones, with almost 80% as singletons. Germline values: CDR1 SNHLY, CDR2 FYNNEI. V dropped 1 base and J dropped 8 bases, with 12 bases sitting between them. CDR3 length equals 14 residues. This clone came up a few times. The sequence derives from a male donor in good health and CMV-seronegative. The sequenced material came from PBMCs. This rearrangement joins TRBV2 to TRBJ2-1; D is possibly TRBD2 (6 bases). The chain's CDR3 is CASSEVGGLDEQFF. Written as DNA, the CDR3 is TGTGCCAGCAGTGAAGTGGGAGGATTGGATGAGCAGTTCTTC.